This TCR beta chain was found in a study of cytomegalovirus exposure and HLA in healthy donors. The PCR ran on 60 Vbeta and 13 Jbeta primers. Repertoires were generated with immunoSEQ multiplex PCR, while TCRdb's copy carries only in-frame clones and drops some. Among approximately 100,000 clones listed, around 80% were seen once. Findings and caveats of the study: Analysis performed later found more than 15,000 TCR beta sequences associated with HLA alleles at 0.05 false discovery rate. Diagnosis of cytomegalovirus status made by the classifier reportedly showed high specificity and sensitivity. Fewer N-insertions than the roughly 600-donor mean were reportedly shown by an Asian-associated ancestry cluster in a later analysis. Most of the TCR beta V segments (in an earlier analysis) were productive either about 90% or about 30% of the time.

Worth noting for this clone: As yet, its antigen is unknown.

The CDR3 spans 15 residues. V lost 1 base, J lost 1 base, and 3 bases stayed unmatched. Germline V gene data show CDR1 as SGHNT and CDR2 as YYREEE (reference sequence). Source material: PBMCs. This chain links TRBV5-4 with TRBJ2-5, with 8 nucleotides matching TRBD2. This receptor was obtained from a woman under 30 in good health and CMV-seronegative. The CDR3 region is CASSLSGGRQETQYF. DNA for the CDR3: TGTGCCAGCAGCTTGAGCGGGGGACGCCAAGAGACCCAGTACTTC.